This T cell receptor beta chain stems from a study of control samples from healthy donors and cancer patients. The CDR3 has 14 residues. V was trimmed by 4 bases and J by 0 bases, leaving 9 bases between them. Germline lookup yields CDR1 GTSNPN and CDR2 SVGIG (reference sequence). Only in-frame clones appear in the TCRdb table, and some are missing; sequencing was by immunoSEQ multiplex PCR. The table lists 100,000 to 150,000 clones, 80% to 95% of them singletons. Material: blood. This receptor was taken from a man aged 40-50 years in good health. V gene TRBV30 combines with J gene TRBJ1-4; D gene unclear. The CDR3 sequence is CAWMGAATNEKLFF. The CDR3 bases are TGTGCCTGGATGGGCGCTGCAACTAATGAAAAACTGTTTTTT.